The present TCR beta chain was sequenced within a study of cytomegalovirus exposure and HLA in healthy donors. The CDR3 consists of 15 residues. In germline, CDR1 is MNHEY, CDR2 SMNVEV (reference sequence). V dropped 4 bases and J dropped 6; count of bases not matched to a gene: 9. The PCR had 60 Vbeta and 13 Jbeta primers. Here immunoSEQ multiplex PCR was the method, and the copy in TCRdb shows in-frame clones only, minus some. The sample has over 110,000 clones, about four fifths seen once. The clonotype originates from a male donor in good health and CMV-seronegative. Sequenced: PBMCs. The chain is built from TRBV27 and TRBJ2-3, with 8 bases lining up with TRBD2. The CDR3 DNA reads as TGTGCCAGCAGTTGGGCGGGAGGAGGGTCGGATACGCAGTATTTT. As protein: CASSWAGGGSDTQYF.